The 23 T cell receptor beta chains in this list originate from one sample, sequenced in a study of shared clonotypes between healthy human individuals. Produced via immunoSEQ multiplex PCR; TCRdb's table is partial and in-frame only. The sample shows some 630,000 clones, approximately 79% of them seen only once. The sequenced material came from memory CD4+ T cells sorted from blood. Described subset: CD45RA-negative fraction. Source of these receptors: a woman in her 30s in good health.

DNA of the CDR3: TGTGCCTGGAGTGCGGTCGGACTAGCCCGGGAGACCCAGTACTTC. It specifies CAWSAVGLARETQYF. The V gene is TRBV30, the J gene TRBJ2-5, with 8 positions matching TRBD2. Germline trimming cut 1 base from V and 5 bases from J; bases unmatched to any gene: 9. CDR1 and CDR2 (germline): GTSNPN, SVGIG (reference sequence). This CDR3 comprises 15 residues.

The CDR3 loop is CASTVGRLGNTEAFF. For the CDR3, the DNA is TGCGCCAGCACCGTGGGGCGGTTGGGGAACACTGAAGCTTTCTTT. The chain recombines TRBV5-1 with TRBJ1-1; TRBD1 might be the D (5 bases). V gave up 6 bases and J gave up 1 base, with 16 bases separating them. This CDR3 contains 15 residues. From germline, CDR1 is SGHRS and CDR2 YFSETQ.

V and J are TRBV9 and TRBJ1-5; 7 bases match TRBD1. The V and J ends lost 5 bases and 4 bases, in that order; junction bases with no gene match: 6. Germline CDR1 SGDLS, CDR2 YYNGEE. The CDR3 is 14 residues long. DNA of the CDR3: TGTGCCAGCAGTAAGACAGGGCAAAATCAGCCCCAGCATTTT. As protein: CASSKTGQNQPQHF.

V gene TRBV6-5 combines with J gene TRBJ2-1, with D unresolved. Germline V gene data show CDR1 as MNHEY and CDR2 as SVGAGI. Trimming removed 5 bases from V and 9 bases from J, with 11 bases in between. The CDR3 spans 12 residues. Written as DNA, the CDR3 is TGTGCCAGCAGTCCCCGCGGTGGTGAGCAGTTCTTC. This translates into CASSPRGGEQFF.

This rearrangement joins TRBV5-4 to TRBJ2-1, with 11 bases that match TRBD1. V was clipped by 3 bases and J by 7 bases; unmatched bases: 6. Germline CDR1 reads SGHNT; CDR2 reads YYREEE (reference sequence). The CDR3 contains 15 residues. The CDR3 DNA follows: TGTGCCAGCAGCTCACCCGGGACAGGGGGGAATGAGCAGTTCTTC. This encodes CASSSPGTGGNEQFF.

The CDR3 DNA is TGTGCCAGTAGTATTTCTGGATTAGCGGGAGCGGGCACAGATACGCAGTATTTT. Translation: CASSISGLAGAGTDTQYF. The chain employs TRBV19 and TRBJ2-3; 9 positions agree with TRBD2. V lost 3 bases to trimming and J lost 1 base; unmatched junction nucleotides: 11. Looked up from germline, CDR1 is LNHDA and CDR2 is SQIVND (reference sequence). CDR3 length: 18 residues.

The rearrangement uses TRBV5-4 and TRBJ2-1, with 14 positions matching TRBD2. The V and J ends lost 5 bases and 7 bases, in that order; junction bases with no gene match: 14. This CDR3 contains 18 residues. Germline CDR1 SGHNT, CDR2 YYREEE (reference sequence). The CDR3: CASRNLGGTSGSFNEQFF. The DNA for the CDR3 is TGTGCCAGCAGGAACCTCGGGGGGACTAGCGGGAGTTTTAATGAGCAGTTCTTC.

The chain is built from TRBV28 and TRBJ2-3; 15 bases agree with TRBD2. Germline assignment: CDR1 MDHEN and CDR2 SYDVKM. Trimming cost V 4 bases and J 2 bases; bases outside gene matches: 7. The CDR3 spans 18 residues. The CDR3 sequence is CASSSPGLAGGYTDTQYF. For the CDR3, the DNA is TGTGCCAGCAGTTCCCCCGGACTAGCGGGAGGGTACACAGATACGCAGTATTTT.

This chain links TRBV4-1 with TRBJ2-1, with 9 bases aligning to TRBD2. Germline assignment: CDR1 MGHRA and CDR2 YSYEKL. The CDR3 consists of 16 residues. Trimming took 0 bases from V and 6 from J; bases not matched to a gene: 6. CDR3 in DNA: TGCGCCAGCAGCCAAGAAAAGACTAGCGGTTTCAATGAGCAGTTCTTC. This codes for CASSQEKTSGFNEQFF.

This clone occurred many times. V gene TRBV28 combines with J gene TRBJ1-6, with TRBD1 matching 9 bases. Germline CDR1 and CDR2: MDHEN and SYDVKM. The CDR3 covers 13 residues. CDR3 residues: CTAGGQGNSPLHF. The CDR3, as DNA: TGTACCGCAGGGGGACAGGGTAATTCACCCCTCCACTTT. Based on the CDR3 plus reference TRBV28 and TRBJ1-6, the full variable domain is DVKVTQSSRYLVKRTGEKVFLECVQDMDHENMFWYRQDPGLGLRLIYFSYDVKMKEKGDIPEGYSVSREKKERFSLILESASTNQTSMYLCTAGGQGNSPLHFGNGTRLTVT.

V usage is TRBV5-1 and J usage is TRBJ2-1; D tentatively reads TRBD1 or TRBD2 (5 bases each). Germline CDR1 and CDR2: SGHRS and YFSETQ. Trimming removed 3 bases at V and 7 bases at J, with 17 bases between. The CDR3 contains 15 residues. CDR3 nucleotide sequence: TGCGCCAGCAGCTGGGGTCCTGGGGACGGGAATGAGCAGTTCTTC. Its translation is CASSWGPGDGNEQFF. Looking up the rest from reference TRBV5-1 and TRBJ2-1 gives the full variable domain: KAGVTQTPRYLIKTRGQQVTLSCSPISGHRSVSWYQQTPGQGLQFLFEYFSETQRNKGNFPGRFSGRQFSNSRSEMNVSTLELGDSALYLCASSWGPGDGNEQFFGPGTRLTVL.

The CDR3 here is CAISTGDAGNTIYF. The CDR3, as DNA: TGTGCCATCAGTACAGGGGACGCTGGAAACACCATATATTTT. The chain uses TRBV10-3 and TRBJ1-3; 7 positions agree with TRBD1. The CDR3 has 14 amino acids. J gave up 2 bases and V 5 bases, and 3 bases lay outside the gene matches. Per the germline V gene, CDR1 is ENHRY and CDR2 is SYGVKD.

The rearrangement joins TRBV19 to TRBJ1-6; TRBD1 agrees at 9 bases. There are 16 residues in the CDR3. The J segment lost 6 bases and the V segment lost 5 bases, leaving 8 bases of the junction unmatched. From germline, CDR1 is LNHDA and CDR2 SQIVND (reference sequence). In DNA form, the CDR3 reads TGTGCCAGTAGTCCCGAGTTGGGACAGGGTAATTCACCCCTCCACTTT. Translated, it gives CASSPELGQGNSPLHF.

This clone was counted at least ten times. This sequence joins TRBV28 and TRBJ2-2; D may correspond to TRBD1 or TRBD2 (6 bases each). CDR1 and CDR2 (germline): MDHEN, SYDVKM. The CDR3 is made up of 14 amino acids. V lost 4 bases to trimming and J lost 10 bases, with 16 bases between them. DNA for the CDR3: TGTGCCAGCAGTTCGGGGGCTACTAGAAAGGAGCTGTTTTTT. Translated, it gives CASSSGATRKELFF.

The J gene is TRBJ2-7, the V gene TRBV6-5; D is possibly TRBD2 (6 bases). Germline assignment: CDR1 MNHEY and CDR2 SVGAGI. The V end was cut by 2 bases, the J end by 3 bases, with 8 bases between. The CDR3 contains 13 residues. CDR3 residues: CASSYTSNYEQYF. The CDR3 DNA reads as TGTGCCAGCAGTTACACTAGCAACTACGAGCAGTACTTC.

V usage is TRBV11-2 and J usage is TRBJ2-7, with no clear D. The ends were cut back, 0 bases at V and 3 bases at J, with 15 bases in the middle. The CDR3 runs 16 residues. CDR1 is SGHAT, CDR2 FQNNGV, per germline. The CDR3 sequence: CASSLEAAQVYYEQYF. CDR3 bases: TGTGCCAGCAGCTTAGAGGCTGCCCAGGTTTACTACGAGCAGTACTTC.

This clone was seen more than once but under ten times. The CDR3 region has the DNA TGTGCCAGCAGTGACTCGGGAGGAGAAAATGAAAAACTGTTTTTT. It codes for CASSDSGGENEKLFF. V and J are TRBV6-4 and TRBJ1-4; the D is unclear. V lost 0 bases and J lost 5, with 10 bases in between. Germline CDR1 is MRHNA and CDR2 is SNTAGT. The CDR3 covers 15 residues.

This chain links TRBV5-1 with TRBJ2-3, with 7 nucleotides matching TRBD2. CDR1 is SGHRS, CDR2 YFSETQ, per germline. There are 14 residues in the CDR3. Trimming removed 4 bases from V and 5 bases from J; junction bases left unmatched: 7. Here the CDR3 DNA reads TGCGCCAGCAGCCCCGGACTAGTGGGAGATACGCAGTATTTT. It translates to CASSPGLVGDTQYF.

This clone has only one observation. The chain joins TRBV7-3 to TRBJ2-6; either TRBD1 or TRBD2 may fit D (6 bases each). The germline V and J ends were trimmed by 0 bases and 4 bases, with 16 bases remaining between them. The length of the CDR3 is 18 residues. CDR1 SGHTA and CDR2 FQGTGA come from the germline V gene. The chain's CDR3 is CASSLTYRPGAGANVLTF. As DNA, the CDR3 is TGTGCCAGCAGCTTAACTTATCGACCGGGGGCCGGGGCCAACGTCCTGACTTTC.

V gene TRBV2 combines with J gene TRBJ2-5, with 8 nucleotides matching TRBD1. The V gene end was trimmed by 4 bases and the J gene end by 2 bases; junction bases not matched to a gene: 3. Germline CDR1 SNHLY, CDR2 FYNNEI. The CDR3 covers 14 residues. CDR3 in amino acids: CASSGQGRQETQYF. The CDR3 nucleotides read TGTGCCAGCAGTGGACAGGGGCGACAAGAGACCCAGTACTTC.

This sequence joins TRBV28 and TRBJ2-2; D may be TRBD1 (6 bases). The V and J ends lost 10 bases and 4 bases respectively, with 13 bases between them. This CDR3 contains 13 residues. Looked up from germline, CDR1 is MDHEN and CDR2 is SYDVKM. The CDR3 region has the DNA TGTGCCACCCAGGGGCAGGGCACCGGGGAGCTGTTTTTT. This translates into CATQGQGTGELFF.

Only a few counts were recorded for this clone. The V call is TRBV28, the J call TRBJ1-2; 7 bases match TRBD1. Germline values: CDR1 MDHEN, CDR2 SYDVKM. The J segment lost 7 bases and the V segment lost 5 bases, leaving 22 bases of the junction unmatched. This CDR3 comprises 18 residues. CDR3 amino acids: CASSPPEGRGSHSGGYTF. The CDR3 region has the DNA TGTGCCAGCAGTCCGCCCGAGGGCAGGGGGTCCCATTCTGGTGGCTACACCTTC.

This clone has a handful of counts. This chain connects TRBV18 to TRBJ1-3; D may be TRBD1 (6 bases). Between the trimmed V and J ends, which lost 0 bases and 7 bases, there was a span of 16 bases. The CDR3 has 16 residues. The germline gives CDR1 KGHSH, CDR2 LQKENI. In nucleotides, the CDR3 is TGTGCCAGCTCACCACCTTACAGGGATGGTGGCAACACCATATATTTT. Residues: CASSPPYRDGGNTIYF.